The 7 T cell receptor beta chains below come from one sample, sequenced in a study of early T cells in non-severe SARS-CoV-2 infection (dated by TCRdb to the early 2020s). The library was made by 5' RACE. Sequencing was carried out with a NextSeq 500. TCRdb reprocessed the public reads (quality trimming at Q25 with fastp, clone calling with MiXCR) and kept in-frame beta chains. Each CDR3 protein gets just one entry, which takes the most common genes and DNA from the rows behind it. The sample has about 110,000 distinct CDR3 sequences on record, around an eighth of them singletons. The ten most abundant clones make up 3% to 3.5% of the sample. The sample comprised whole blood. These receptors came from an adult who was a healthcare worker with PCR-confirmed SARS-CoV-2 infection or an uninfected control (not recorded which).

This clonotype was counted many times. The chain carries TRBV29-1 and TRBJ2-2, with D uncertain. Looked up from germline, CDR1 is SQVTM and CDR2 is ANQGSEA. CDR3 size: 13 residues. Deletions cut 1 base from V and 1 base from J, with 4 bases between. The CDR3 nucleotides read TGCAGCGTTGAAGTCAGGAACACCGGGGAGCTGTTTTTT. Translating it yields CSVEVRNTGELFF.

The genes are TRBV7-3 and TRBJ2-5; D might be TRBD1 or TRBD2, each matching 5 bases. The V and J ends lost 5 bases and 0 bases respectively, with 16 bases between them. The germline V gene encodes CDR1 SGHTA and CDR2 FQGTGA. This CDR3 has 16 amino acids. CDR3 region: CASSVEGRPYQETQYF. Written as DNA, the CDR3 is TGTGCCAGCAGCGTCGAGGGGAGACCGTACCAAGAGACCCAGTACTTC. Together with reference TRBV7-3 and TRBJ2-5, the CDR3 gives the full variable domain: GAGVSQTPSNKVTEKGKYVELRCDPISGHTALYWYRQSLGQGPEFLIYFQGTGAADDSGLPNDRFFAVRPEGSVSTLKIQRTERGDSAVYLCASSVEGRPYQETQYFGPGTRLLVL.

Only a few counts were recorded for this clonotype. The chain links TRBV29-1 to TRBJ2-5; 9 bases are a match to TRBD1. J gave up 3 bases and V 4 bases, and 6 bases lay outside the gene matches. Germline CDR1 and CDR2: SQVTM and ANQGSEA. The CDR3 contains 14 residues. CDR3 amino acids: CSVVRTGAEETQYF. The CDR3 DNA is TGCAGCGTTGTCCGGACAGGGGCTGAAGAGACCCAGTACTTC.

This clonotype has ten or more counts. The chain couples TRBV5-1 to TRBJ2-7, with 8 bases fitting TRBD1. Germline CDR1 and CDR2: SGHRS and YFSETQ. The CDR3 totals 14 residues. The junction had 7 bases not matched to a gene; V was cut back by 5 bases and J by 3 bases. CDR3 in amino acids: CASSAGTGDYEQYF. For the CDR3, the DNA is TGCGCCAGCAGTGCCGGGACAGGAGACTACGAGCAGTACTTC.

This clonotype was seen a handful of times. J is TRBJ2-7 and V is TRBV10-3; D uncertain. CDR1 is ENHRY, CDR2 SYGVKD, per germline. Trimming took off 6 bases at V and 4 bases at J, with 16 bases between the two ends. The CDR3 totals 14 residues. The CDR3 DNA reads TGTGCCATCAGGGCGCAGCCTATGTCTTACGAGCAGTACTTC. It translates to CAIRAQPMSYEQYF.

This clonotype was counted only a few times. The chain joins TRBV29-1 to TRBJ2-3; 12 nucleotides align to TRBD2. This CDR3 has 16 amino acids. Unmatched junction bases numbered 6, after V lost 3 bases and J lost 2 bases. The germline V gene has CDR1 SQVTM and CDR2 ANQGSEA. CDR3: CSVDGTSGRTTDTQYF. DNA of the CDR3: TGCAGCGTTGACGGTACTAGCGGGAGGACCACAGATACGCAGTATTTT.

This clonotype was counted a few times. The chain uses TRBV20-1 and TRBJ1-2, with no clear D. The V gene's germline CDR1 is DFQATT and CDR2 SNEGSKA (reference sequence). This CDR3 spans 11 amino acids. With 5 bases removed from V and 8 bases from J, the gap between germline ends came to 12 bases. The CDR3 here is CSAQSFGGYTF. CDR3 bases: TGCAGTGCTCAAAGTTTCGGAGGCTACACCTTC.